This entry lists 25 T cell receptor beta chains sequenced from one sample in a study of blood T cell repertoires in COVID-19. The assay was immunoSEQ multiplex PCR, and TCRdb's table has in-frame clones only and misses some. Found here are 350,000 or so clones, around 88% of them singletons; the top ten hold 1.5% to 2%. The sample taken for sequencing was peripheral blood. These receptors were taken from a woman in her 30s with COVID-19, enrolled during active disease.

The chain employs TRBV2 and TRBJ2-3, with D tentatively TRBD1 (6 bases). The V gene's germline CDR1 is SNHLY and CDR2 FYNNEI. V lost 4 bases to trimming and J lost 2 bases, with 10 bases between them. This CDR3 has 14 amino acids. The CDR3 is CASSAQGFTDTQYF. The DNA of the CDR3 is TGTGCCAGCAGTGCACAGGGTTTCACAGATACGCAGTATTTT.

This rearrangement joins TRBV5-1 to TRBJ1-2, with D perhaps matching TRBD1 (6 bases). V was cut by 0 bases and J by 4 bases, with 16 bases left in between. The CDR3 runs to 16 residues. Germline assignment: CDR1 SGHRS and CDR2 YFSETQ. This chain's CDR3 is CASSLAPGTTAYGYTF. The CDR3 DNA reads as TGCGCCAGCAGCTTGGCCCCCGGGACAACCGCCTATGGCTACACCTTC.

This rearrangement joins TRBV7-9 to TRBJ1-6, with D hard to call. CDR3 size: 13 residues. Germline V gives CDR1 SEHNR, CDR2 FQNEAQ (reference sequence). The ends were cut back, 4 bases at V and 8 bases at J, with 9 bases in the middle. This CDR3 is CASSSREDSPLHF. For the CDR3, the DNA is TGTGCCAGCAGCTCCCGGGAGGATTCACCCCTCCACTTT. The entire variable domain, with the rest obtained from reference TRBV7-9 and TRBJ1-6, is as follows: DTGVSQNPRHKITKRGQNVTFRCDPISEHNRLYWYRQTLGQGPEFLTYFQNEAQLEKSRLLSDRFSAERPKGSFSTLEIQRTEQGDSAMYLCASSSREDSPLHFGNGTRLTVT.

This chain joins TRBV10-3 and TRBJ2-5; D might be TRBD1 (5 bases). V lost 3 bases and J 1 base, leaving 12 bases between the germline ends. Germline-derived CDR1 and CDR2 are ENHRY and SYGVKD. The CDR3 totals 15 residues. CDR3 in amino acids: CAISDARVSQETQYF. DNA for the CDR3: TGTGCCATCAGTGACGCCAGGGTAAGCCAAGAGACCCAGTACTTC.

The J gene is TRBJ2-5, the V gene TRBV5-8; TRBD1 matches 7 bases. Germline-derived CDR1 and CDR2 are SGHTS and YDEGEE. This CDR3 is 16 amino acids long. With V trimmed by 0 bases and J by 1 base, 6 bases remained unmatched. CDR3 region: CASSLGSGTAQETQYF. CDR3 bases: TGTGCCAGCAGCTTGGGGTCCGGGACAGCCCAAGAGACCCAGTACTTC. Drawing the rest from reference TRBV5-8 and TRBJ2-5, the complete variable domain is EAGVTQSPTHLIKTRGQQATLRCSPISGHTSVYWYQQALGLGLQFLLWYDEGEERNRGNFPPRFSGRQFPNYSSELNVNALELEDSALYLCASSLGSGTAQETQYFGPGTRLLVL.

The rearrangement joins TRBV6-2 or TRBV6-3 to TRBJ2-3; 8 positions match TRBD2. Germline CDR1 MNHEY, CDR2 SVGEGT. The CDR3 loop spans 15 amino acids. Unmatched junction bases numbered 5, after V lost 2 bases and J lost 4 bases. The CDR3 region is CASSYVGTSADTQYF. Written as DNA, the CDR3 is TGTGCCAGCAGTTACGTCGGGACTAGTGCAGATACGCAGTATTTT.

V is TRBV5-1 and J is TRBJ1-5, with TRBD1 matching 9 bases. From germline, CDR1 is SGHRS and CDR2 YFSETQ. Trimming cost V 4 bases and J 8 bases; bases outside gene matches: 4. The CDR3 totals 13 residues. CDR3 in DNA: TGCGCCAGCAGCCGGACAGGGGTGGAGCCCCAGCATTTT. It encodes CASSRTGVEPQHF. Full variable domain (rest looked up from reference TRBV5-1 and TRBJ1-5): KAGVTQTPRYLIKTRGQQVTLSCSPISGHRSVSWYQQTPGQGLQFLFEYFSETQRNKGNFPGRFSGRQFSNSRSEMNVSTLELGDSALYLCASSRTGVEPQHFGDGTRLSIL.

This chain connects TRBV19 to TRBJ1-2; D gene ambiguous. The CDR3 is 13 residues long. Germline CDR1 LNHDA, CDR2 SQIVND (reference sequence). Trimming shortened V by 3 bases and J by 5 bases, and 10 bases separated the two germline ends. CDR3 amino acids: CASSIAVEYGYTF. For the CDR3, the DNA is TGTGCCAGTAGTATTGCCGTTGAGTATGGCTACACCTTC.

The chain is built from TRBV6-1 and TRBJ2-7, with a possible D match to TRBD1 (5 bases). The CDR3 has 13 amino acids. V lost 5 bases and J lost 3, with 11 bases in between. Germline CDR1 MNHNS, CDR2 SASEGT. CDR3: CASSPQGNYEQYV. The CDR3 DNA is TGTGCCAGCAGTCCCCAGGGCAACTACGAGCAGTACGTC.

The chain links TRBV2 to TRBJ2-1; D gene uncertain. Trimming took off 5 bases at V and 4 bases at J, with 9 bases between the two ends. Germline V CDR1 and CDR2: SNHLY, FYNNEI. CDR3 size: 13 residues. CDR3 amino acids: CASSQTFYNEQFF. In nucleotides, the CDR3 is TGTGCCAGCAGTCAGACATTTTACAATGAGCAGTTCTTC.

The chain joins TRBV9 to TRBJ2-1; 7 nucleotides align to TRBD1. The germline V gene has CDR1 SGDLS and CDR2 YYNGEE. CDR3 length: 15 amino acids. Trimming cost V 7 bases and J 3 bases; bases outside gene matches: 10. The CDR3 nucleotides are TGTGCCAGCGGCCGTAGGGACAGCAACTACAATGAGCAGTTCTTC. It codes for CASGRRDSNYNEQFF.

This clone has more than one count but fewer than ten. This chain connects TRBV6-5 to TRBJ1-1; perhaps TRBD1 as D (6 bases). Looked up from germline, CDR1 is MNHEY and CDR2 is SVGAGI. CDR3 length equals 13 residues. Trimming shortened V by 8 bases and J by 0 bases, and 10 bases separated the two germline ends. CDR3 sequence (DNA): TGTGCCAGCCGCAGGGGCTTGAACACTGAAGCTTTCTTT. Protein product: CASRRGLNTEAFF.

This chain joins TRBV6-2 or TRBV6-3 and TRBJ1-5; 9 nucleotides agree with TRBD1. The CDR3 totals 14 residues. With V trimmed by 5 bases and J by 9 bases, 8 bases remained unmatched. Germline assignment: CDR1 MNHEY and CDR2 SVGEGT. CDR3 coding DNA: TGTGCCAGCAGTCGCGACAGGGGGGGAAGGCCCCAGCATTTT. Encoded protein: CASSRDRGGRPQHF.

The chain links TRBV18 to TRBJ1-1, with a possible D match to TRBD1 (6 bases). This CDR3 comprises 14 residues. Germline CDR1 and CDR2: KGHSH and LQKENI. The germline V and J ends were trimmed by 3 bases and 5 bases, with 13 bases remaining between them. The CDR3: CASSPSTGLTEAFF. CDR3 sequence (DNA): TGTGCCAGCTCACCTAGTACAGGGTTGACTGAAGCTTTCTTT.

The chain couples TRBV4-1 to TRBJ1-5; D possibly corresponds to TRBD1 (6 bases). The germline gives CDR1 MGHRA, CDR2 YSYEKL. Trimming took off 0 bases at V and 6 bases at J, with 15 bases between the two ends. CDR3 length: 16 amino acids. The CDR3 DNA is TGCGCCAGCAGCCAAGATGGGACACTGTTGAGTCAGCCCCAGCATTTT. This codes for CASSQDGTLLSQPQHF.

This clone showed up just once. The rearrangement links TRBV5-5 to TRBJ1-2; 7 bases map to TRBD1. The CDR3 loop spans 13 amino acids. V lost 4 bases and J lost 5; bases outside the gene matches: 5. Germline-derived CDR1 and CDR2 are SGHKS and YYEKEE (reference sequence). CDR3 sequence reads: CASSPKQGYGYTF. CDR3 DNA: TGTGCCAGCAGCCCGAAACAGGGGTATGGCTACACCTTC.

Note on this clone: The sample carries other DNA sequences with the same CDR3. The V call is TRBV18, the J call TRBJ1-4; tentatively, D is TRBD1 (5 bases). This CDR3 contains 14 residues. The V gene's germline CDR1 is KGHSH and CDR2 LQKENI. V lost 6 bases and J 0 bases, leaving 8 bases between the germline ends. The CDR3 reads CASSPGATNEKLFF. DNA of the CDR3: TGTGCCAGCTCTCCGGGGGCAACTAATGAAAAACTGTTTTTT.

This clone was counted a single time. V and J are TRBV19 and TRBJ1-2, with 9 nucleotides matching TRBD1. This CDR3 spans 13 amino acids. Germline-derived CDR1 and CDR2 are LNHDA and SQIVND (reference sequence). With V trimmed by 6 bases and J by 6 bases, 5 bases remained unmatched. The CDR3 region has the DNA TGTGCCAGTAGCTTAACAGGGGGCCATGGCTACACCTTC. Translation: CASSLTGGHGYTF. Supplemented by reference TRBV19 and TRBJ1-2, the full variable domain reads DGGITQSPKYLFRKEGQNVTLSCEQNLNHDAMYWYRQDPGQGLRLIYYSQIVNDFQKGDIAEGYSVSREKKESFPLTVTSAQKNPTAFYLCASSLTGGHGYTFGSGTRLTVV.

V gene TRBV5-1 combines with J gene TRBJ1-5; 7 bases match TRBD1. CDR3 length equals 14 residues. From germline, CDR1 is SGHRS and CDR2 YFSETQ. V shed 4 bases and J 2 bases; nucleotides not matched to a gene: 3. The CDR3 sequence is CASSIGQGNQPQHF. The CDR3 nucleotides read TGCGCCAGCAGCATTGGACAGGGCAATCAGCCCCAGCATTTT.

The V gene is TRBV5-4, the J gene TRBJ2-7, with 10 bases fitting TRBD2. The germline gives CDR1 SGHNT, CDR2 YYREEE (reference sequence). Trimming took 6 bases from V and 6 from J; bases not matched to a gene: 12. This CDR3 comprises 15 residues. CDR3 DNA: TGTGCCAGCAAGATAGCGGGGGGATCTTTGAGCGAGCAGTACTTC. Translated, it gives CASKIAGGSLSEQYF.

This clone was counted between two and nine times. V gene TRBV19 combines with J gene TRBJ1-1; 8 bases agree with TRBD1. Trimming removed 7 bases from V and 1 base from J; junction bases left unmatched: 8. The CDR3 has 15 amino acids. In germline, CDR1 is LNHDA, CDR2 SQIVND (reference sequence). The CDR3 loop reads CASTAPGTGNTEAFF. CDR3 DNA: TGTGCCAGTACTGCCCCCGGGACAGGGAACACTGAAGCTTTCTTT.

The chain couples TRBV25-1 to TRBJ1-1, with TRBD1 as a possible D gene (6 bases). Trimming left V 2 bases short and J 8 bases short, with 12 bases between. CDR3 length: 13 amino acids. Germline loops: CDR1 MGHDK, CDR2 SYGVNS. The CDR3 DNA reads TGTGCCAGCAGTGAAATCGGGGGGACAGAAGCTTTCTTT. It encodes CASSEIGGTEAFF.

This chain connects TRBV6-5 to TRBJ1-1, with TRBD1 identical over 9 bases. Germline CDR1 reads MNHEY; CDR2 reads SVGAGI. V trimming: 6 bases; J trimming: 3 bases; junction bases outside the gene matches: 8. The CDR3 is 15 residues long. CDR3 sequence (DNA): TGTGCCAGCAGGCGACCGGGACAGGGTTACACTGAAGCTTTCTTT. It specifies CASRRPGQGYTEAFF.

The J gene is TRBJ2-4, the V gene TRBV2, with D possibly matching TRBD2 (6 bases). The CDR3 runs to 15 residues. The germline V gene encodes CDR1 SNHLY and CDR2 FYNNEI. Trimming removed 3 bases from V and 7 bases from J, with 16 bases in between. CDR3 protein: CASSDPGTEVNIQYF. As DNA, the CDR3 is TGTGCCAGCAGTGATCCGGGGACTGAAGTGAACATTCAGTACTTC.

The rearrangement uses TRBV5-1 and TRBJ2-5; 7 bases line up with TRBD1. CDR1 is SGHRS and CDR2 is YFSETQ in the germline V gene. This CDR3 comprises 16 residues. Trimming at V came to 3 bases and at J to 5 bases, leaving 13 bases not matched to a gene. The CDR3 region is CASSSSRKGGLETQYF. For the CDR3, the DNA is TGCGCCAGCAGCTCAAGCCGAAAAGGGGGCTTGGAGACCCAGTACTTC.